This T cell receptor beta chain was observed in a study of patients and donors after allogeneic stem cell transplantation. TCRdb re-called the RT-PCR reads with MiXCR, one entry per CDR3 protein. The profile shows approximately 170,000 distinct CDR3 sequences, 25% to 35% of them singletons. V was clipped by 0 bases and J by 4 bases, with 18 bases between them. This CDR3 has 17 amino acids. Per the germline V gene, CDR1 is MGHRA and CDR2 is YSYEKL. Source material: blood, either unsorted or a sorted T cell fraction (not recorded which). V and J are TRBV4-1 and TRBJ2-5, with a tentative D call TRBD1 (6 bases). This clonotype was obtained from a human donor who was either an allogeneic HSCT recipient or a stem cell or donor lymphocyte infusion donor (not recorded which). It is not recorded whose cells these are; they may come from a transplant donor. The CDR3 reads CASSQDPHVGQVETQYF. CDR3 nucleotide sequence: TGCGCCAGCAGCCAAGATCCTCACGTGGGACAAGTAGAGACCCAGTACTTC.